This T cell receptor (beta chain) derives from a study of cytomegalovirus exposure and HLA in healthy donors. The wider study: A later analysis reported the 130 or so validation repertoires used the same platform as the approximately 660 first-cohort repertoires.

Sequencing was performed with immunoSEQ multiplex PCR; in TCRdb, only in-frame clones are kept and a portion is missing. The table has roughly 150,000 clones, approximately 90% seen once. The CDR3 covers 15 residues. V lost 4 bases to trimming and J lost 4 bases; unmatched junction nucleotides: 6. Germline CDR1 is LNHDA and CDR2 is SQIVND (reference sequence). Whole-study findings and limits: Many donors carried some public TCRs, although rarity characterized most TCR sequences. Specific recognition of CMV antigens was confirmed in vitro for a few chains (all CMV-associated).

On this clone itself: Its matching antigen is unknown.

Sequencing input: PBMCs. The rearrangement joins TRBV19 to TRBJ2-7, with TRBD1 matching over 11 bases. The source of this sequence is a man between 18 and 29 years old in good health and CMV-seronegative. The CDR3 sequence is CASSTGQGAVYEQYV. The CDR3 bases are TGTGCCAGTAGTACCGGACAGGGGGCGGTGTACGAGCAGTACGTC.